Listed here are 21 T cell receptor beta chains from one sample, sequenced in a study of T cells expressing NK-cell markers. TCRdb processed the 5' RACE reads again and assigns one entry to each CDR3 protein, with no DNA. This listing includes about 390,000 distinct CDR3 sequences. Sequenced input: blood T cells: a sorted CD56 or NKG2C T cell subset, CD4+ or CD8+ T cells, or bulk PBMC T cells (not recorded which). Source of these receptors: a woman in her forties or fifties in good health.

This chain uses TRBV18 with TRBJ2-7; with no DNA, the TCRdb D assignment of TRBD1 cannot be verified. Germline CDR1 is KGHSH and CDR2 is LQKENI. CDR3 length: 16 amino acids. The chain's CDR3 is CASSPFGTDFPYEQYF.

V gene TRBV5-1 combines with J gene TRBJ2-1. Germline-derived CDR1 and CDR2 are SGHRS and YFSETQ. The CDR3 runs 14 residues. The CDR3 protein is CASSLNWGSNEQFF.

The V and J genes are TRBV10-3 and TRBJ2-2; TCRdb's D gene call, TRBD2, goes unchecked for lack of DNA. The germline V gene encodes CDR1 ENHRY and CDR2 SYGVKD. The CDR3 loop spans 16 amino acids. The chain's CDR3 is CAISASETSGTGELFF.

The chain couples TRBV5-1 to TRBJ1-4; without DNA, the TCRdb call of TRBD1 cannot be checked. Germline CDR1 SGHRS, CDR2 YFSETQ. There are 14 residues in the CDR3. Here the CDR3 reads CASSFGTTNEKLFF.

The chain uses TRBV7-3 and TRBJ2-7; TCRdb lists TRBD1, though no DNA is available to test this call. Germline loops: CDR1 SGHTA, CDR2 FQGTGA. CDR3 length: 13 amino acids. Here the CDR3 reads CASSLIISGEQYF.

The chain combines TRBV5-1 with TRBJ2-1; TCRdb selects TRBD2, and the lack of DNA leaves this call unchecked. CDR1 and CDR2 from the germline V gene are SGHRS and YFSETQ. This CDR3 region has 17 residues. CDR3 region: CASSSPRGAGGINEQFF.

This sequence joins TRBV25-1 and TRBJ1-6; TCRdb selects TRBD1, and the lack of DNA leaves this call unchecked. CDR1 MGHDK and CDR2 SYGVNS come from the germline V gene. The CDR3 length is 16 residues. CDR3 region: CASSVTRGQGFSPLHF.

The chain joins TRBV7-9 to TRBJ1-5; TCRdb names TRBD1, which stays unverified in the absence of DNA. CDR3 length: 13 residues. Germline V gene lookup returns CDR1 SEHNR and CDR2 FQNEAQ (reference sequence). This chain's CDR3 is CASSRGQGQPQHF.

The CDR3 sequence: CATSRDLAGVTGELFF. The chain uses TRBV15 and TRBJ2-2; there is no DNA to check the TCRdb D call of TRBD2. There are 16 residues in the CDR3. The germline CDR1 and CDR2 sequences are LNHNV and YYDKDF (reference sequence). The variable domain in full, completed from reference TRBV15 and TRBJ2-2, reads DAMVIQNPRYQVTQFGKPVTLSCSQTLNHNVMYWYQQKSSQAPKLLFHYYDKDFNNEADTPDNFQSRRPNTSFCFLDIRSPGLGDTAMYLCATSRDLAGVTGELFFGEGSRLTVL.

The CDR3 here is CSVETGGFGTDTQYF. The J gene is TRBJ2-3, the V gene TRBV29-1; the D gene TCRdb calls, TRBD1, cannot be checked with no DNA. CDR3 length: 15 residues. Germline V gives CDR1 SQVTM, CDR2 ANQGSEA.

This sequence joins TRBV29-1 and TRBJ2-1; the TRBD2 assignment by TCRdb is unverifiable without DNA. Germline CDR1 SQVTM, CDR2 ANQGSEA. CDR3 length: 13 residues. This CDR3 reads CSVVMLAGSEQFF.

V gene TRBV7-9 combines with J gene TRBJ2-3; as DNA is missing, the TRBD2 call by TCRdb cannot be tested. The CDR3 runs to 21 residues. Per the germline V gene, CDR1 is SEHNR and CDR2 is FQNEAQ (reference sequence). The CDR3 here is CASSSTQTSGRVIRGTDTQYF.

The CDR3 loop is CASSVGAPPDTQYF. This chain connects TRBV2 to TRBJ2-3; absent DNA, TCRdb's TRBD1 call cannot be checked. The CDR3 loop spans 14 amino acids. The germline gives CDR1 SNHLY, CDR2 FYNNEI.

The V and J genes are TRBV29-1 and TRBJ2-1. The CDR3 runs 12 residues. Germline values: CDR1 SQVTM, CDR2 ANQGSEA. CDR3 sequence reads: CSVESTENEQFF.

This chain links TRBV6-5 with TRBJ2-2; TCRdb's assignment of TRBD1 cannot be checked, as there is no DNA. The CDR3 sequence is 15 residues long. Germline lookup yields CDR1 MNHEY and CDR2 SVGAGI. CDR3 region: CASRLGDRPTGELFF.

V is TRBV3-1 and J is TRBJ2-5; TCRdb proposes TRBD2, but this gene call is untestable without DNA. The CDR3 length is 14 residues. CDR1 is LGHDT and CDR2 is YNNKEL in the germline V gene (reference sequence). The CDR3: CASSQVGGAETQYF.

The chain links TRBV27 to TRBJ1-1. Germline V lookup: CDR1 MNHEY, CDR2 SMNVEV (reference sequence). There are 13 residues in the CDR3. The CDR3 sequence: CASSVIMGAEAFF.

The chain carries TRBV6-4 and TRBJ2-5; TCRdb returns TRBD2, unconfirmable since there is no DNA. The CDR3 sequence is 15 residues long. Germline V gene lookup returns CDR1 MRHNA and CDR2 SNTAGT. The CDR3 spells CASSETSGGGETQYF.

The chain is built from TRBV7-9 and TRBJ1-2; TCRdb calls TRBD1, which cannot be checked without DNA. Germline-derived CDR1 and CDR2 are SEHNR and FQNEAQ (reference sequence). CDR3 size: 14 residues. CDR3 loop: CASSSTGDLYGYTF.

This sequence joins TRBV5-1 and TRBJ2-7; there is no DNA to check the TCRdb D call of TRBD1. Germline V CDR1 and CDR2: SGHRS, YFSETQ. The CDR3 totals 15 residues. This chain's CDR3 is CASSSGQAGMDEQYF.

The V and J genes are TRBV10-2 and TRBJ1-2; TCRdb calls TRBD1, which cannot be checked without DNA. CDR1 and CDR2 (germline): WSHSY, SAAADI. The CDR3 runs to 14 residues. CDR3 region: CASSTGTGRDGYTF.